This T cell receptor beta chain is drawn from a study of CD8+ T cells in alopecia areata. On the study more broadly: Treated patients were dosed with oral tofacitinib, taking 5 to 10 mg twice daily.

It was cDNA, reverse transcribed from extracted RNA, that served as the sequencing template. Generated by immunoSEQ multiplex PCR, the TCRdb table keeps only in-frame clones and is missing some. The sample lists approximately 100,000 clones; around 44% were seen once. V was trimmed by 5 bases and J by 7 bases, leaving 17 bases between them. The CDR3 covers 14 residues. CDR1 and CDR2 (germline): SNHLY, FYNNEI. The study's findings and limits: Scalp sample sequencing also detects resident alphabeta T cells of normal skin.

Worth noting for this clone: Its specificity is unknown.

The sample consisted of CD4+ T cells sorted from blood. This clonotype was sampled from a human donor with alopecia areata. This chain links TRBV2 with TRBJ1-2, with D possibly being TRBD1 (5 bases). Written as DNA, the CDR3 is TGTGCCAGCAGTCGGGACCTCTCAGCTGGTGGCTACACCTTC. This sequence encodes CASSRDLSAGGYTF.